These 29 T cell receptor beta chains originate from one sample sequenced in a study of cytomegalovirus exposure and HLA in healthy donors. PCR used 60 Vbeta primers and 13 Jbeta primers. Repertoires were generated with immunoSEQ multiplex PCR, while TCRdb's copy carries only in-frame clones and drops some. There are about 190,000 clones in the sample; around 82% occur only once, and over 1.5% lies in the top ten. Input material: PBMCs. These receptor sequences come from a man in his forties in good health and CMV-seropositive.

This clone showed up just a few times. The rearrangement joins TRBV5-1 to TRBJ2-1; 9 nucleotides align to TRBD2. The CDR3 is 15 residues long. The V and J ends lost 0 bases and 7 bases, in that order; junction bases with no gene match: 5. Germline V gene sequence: CDR1 SGHRS, CDR2 YFSETQ. The CDR3 here is CASSLVSGSGNEQFF. CDR3 bases: TGCGCCAGCAGCTTGGTTAGCGGGAGTGGTAATGAGCAGTTCTTC.

The chain employs TRBV11-1 and TRBJ1-3; TRBD1 is a possible D gene (5 bases). V was shortened by 6 bases and J by 2 bases, with 11 bases between the two germline ends. In germline, CDR1 is SGHAT, CDR2 FQDESV (reference sequence). The CDR3 sequence is 14 residues long. Written as DNA, the CDR3 is TGTGCCAGCAGACTTCAGGGCGCTGGAAACACCATATATTTT. This codes for CASRLQGAGNTIYF.

This clone was seen once. V and J are TRBV30 and TRBJ1-2, with 10 bases that match TRBD1. V shed 5 bases and J 8 bases; nucleotides not matched to a gene: 5. The CDR3 runs 12 residues. Looked up from germline, CDR1 is GTSNPN and CDR2 is SVGIG (reference sequence). Here the CDR3 reads CAWARTGGGYTF. CDR3 DNA: TGTGCCTGGGCCCGGACAGGGGGAGGCTACACCTTC.

Of note for this clone: Compared with germline, one end of the junction differs, possibly owing to a read error. The V and J genes are TRBV7-7 and TRBJ1-1; D gene uncertain. The length of the CDR3 is 13 residues. The germline V gene has CDR1 SSHAT and CDR2 FNYEAQ (reference sequence). In DNA, the CDR3 is TGTGCTAGCAGCTCTACCCCCGGCACTGAAGCTTTCTTT. It translates to CASSSTPGTEAFF.

The rearrangement uses TRBV7-9 and TRBJ2-1; TRBD2 matches 7 bases. Per germline, CDR1 SEHNR and CDR2 FQNEAQ (reference sequence). Unmatched junction bases numbered 6, after V lost 1 base and J lost 6 bases. CDR3 length: 15 residues. CDR3 coding DNA: TGTGCCAGCAGCTTAGATGGCGGGAGCTTCAATGAGCAGTTCTTC. Residues: CASSLDGGSFNEQFF.

The chain recombines TRBV25-1 with TRBJ1-1; D may be TRBD1 (5 bases). Germline CDR1 reads MGHDK; CDR2 reads SYGVNS. The ends were cut back, 5 bases at V and 2 bases at J, with 15 bases in the middle. CDR3 length: 15 residues. The CDR3 sequence is CASSNFGGKNTEAFF. In DNA, the CDR3 is TGTGCCAGCAGTAACTTTGGGGGGAAAAACACTGAAGCTTTCTTT. Combining the CDR3 with reference TRBV25-1 and TRBJ1-1 gives the whole variable domain EADIYQTPRYLVIGTGKKITLECSQTMGHDKMYWYQQDPGMELHLIHYSYGVNSTEKGDLSSESTVSRIRTEHFPLTLESARPSHTSQYLCASSNFGGKNTEAFFGQGTRLTVV.

The V gene is TRBV6-6, the J gene TRBJ2-7, with 7 bases lining up with TRBD1. The CDR3 is 14 amino acids. The junction had 10 bases not matched to a gene; V was cut back by 7 bases and J by 4 bases. The germline gives CDR1 MNHNY, CDR2 SVGAGI (reference sequence). This chain's CDR3 is CASTLKQGPYEQYF. The DNA for the CDR3 is TGTGCCAGCACCCTGAAACAGGGGCCTTACGAGCAGTACTTC.

The chain employs TRBV29-1 and TRBJ2-1, with 12 bases that match TRBD2. This CDR3 contains 19 residues. Losses at the gene ends were 1 base for V and 8 bases for J; bases not matched to a gene: 18. Germline values: CDR1 SQVTM, CDR2 ANQGSEA. CDR3 protein: CSVEVLEGLTSGRVDEQFF. Here the CDR3 DNA reads TGCAGCGTTGAAGTTCTCGAAGGATTGACTAGCGGGAGAGTCGATGAGCAGTTCTTC.

The chain uses TRBV27 and TRBJ2-2, with 11 bases lining up with TRBD2. Trimming cost V 5 bases and J 4 bases; bases outside gene matches: 15. The CDR3 is 19 amino acids. Germline V gene sequence: CDR1 MNHEY, CDR2 SMNVEV (reference sequence). CDR3 sequence: CASSPRGVAGGPVTGELFF. CDR3 nucleotide sequence: TGTGCCAGCAGTCCCCGTGGGGTAGCGGGAGGGCCGGTCACCGGGGAGCTGTTTTTT.

The V and J genes are TRBV14 and TRBJ2-1; TRBD2 matches 7 bases. V lost 6 bases and J lost 1; bases outside the gene matches: 6. This CDR3 has 15 amino acids. Germline assignment: CDR1 SGHDN and CDR2 FVKESK. Written as DNA, the CDR3 is TGTGCCAGCAGTCTTAGCGGGTATTCCTACAATGAGCAGTTCTTC. Translating gives CASSLSGYSYNEQFF.

The chain links TRBV6-5 to TRBJ2-1; D is perhaps TRBD2 (5 bases). The ends were cut back, 2 bases at V and 0 bases at J, with 8 bases in the middle. The CDR3 has 15 amino acids. From germline, CDR1 is MNHEY and CDR2 SVGAGI. The CDR3 reads CASSYQEVSYNEQFF. CDR3 in DNA: TGTGCCAGCAGTTACCAGGAGGTCTCCTACAATGAGCAGTTCTTC.

This chain uses TRBV5-4 with TRBJ2-5; D is ambiguous. V was shortened by 1 base and J by 2 bases, with 3 bases between the two germline ends. Germline CDR1 and CDR2: SGHNT and YYREEE (reference sequence). This CDR3 comprises 12 residues. The CDR3 DNA sequence: TGTGCCAGCAGCTTGCCGCAAGAGACCCAGTACTTC. Its translation is CASSLPQETQYF.

Only a few counts were recorded for this clone. V usage is TRBV6-5 and J usage is TRBJ1-1; D not resolved. Germline V CDR1 and CDR2: MNHEY, SVGAGI. The CDR3 is 12 amino acids. The V and J ends lost 7 bases and 4 bases respectively, with 10 bases between them. CDR3 sequence (DNA): TGTGCCAGCAACTGGAGGAGCACTGAAGCTTTCTTT. Amino acid sequence: CASNWRSTEAFF.

The sample holds one count of this clone. The CDR3 coding sequence is TGTGCCAGCAGCGTAGGCGCAGGGGCCTACGAGCAGTACTTC. Translating gives CASSVGAGAYEQYF. This chain links TRBV9 with TRBJ2-7; the D gene is possibly TRBD1 (6 bases). CDR3 length equals 14 residues. V was clipped by 0 bases and J by 2 bases, with 9 bases between them. The germline V gene encodes CDR1 SGDLS and CDR2 YYNGEE.

V is TRBV30 and J is TRBJ1-3; 9 bases line up with TRBD1. Germline values: CDR1 GTSNPN, CDR2 SVGIG (reference sequence). The V gene end was trimmed by 3 bases and the J gene end by 7 bases; junction bases not matched to a gene: 16. The CDR3 runs to 17 residues. The CDR3 region has the DNA TGTGCCTGGAGAACAAACAGGGGGCAGCCCCGAGGGAACACCATATATTTT. Translating it yields CAWRTNRGQPRGNTIYF.

This chain links TRBV10-1 with TRBJ2-1; D gene unclear. Trimming removed 10 bases at V and 7 bases at J, with 26 bases between. CDR3 length: 16 residues. Germline values: CDR1 WNHNN, CDR2 SYGVQD (reference sequence). CDR3: CANKPRRPIGTNEQFF. CDR3 sequence (DNA): TGCGCCAACAAACCGCGGCGGCCCATAGGCACTAATGAGCAGTTCTTC.

CDR3 protein: CASSQGRSAGEQFF. DNA for the CDR3: TGCGCCAGCAGCCAAGGAAGAAGCGCCGGTGAGCAGTTCTTC. The chain is built from TRBV4-3 and TRBJ2-1, with D unclear. The CDR3 sequence is 14 residues long. Per the germline V gene, CDR1 is LGHNA and CDR2 is YSLEER. The V gene lost 1 base and the J gene lost 9 bases, with 13 bases spanning the gap.

V gene TRBV5-1 combines with J gene TRBJ2-1, with D possibly matching TRBD2 (7 bases). The length of the CDR3 is 15 residues. Germline CDR1 and CDR2: SGHRS and YFSETQ. Trimming removed 4 bases from V and 4 bases from J, with 15 bases in between. CDR3 sequence: CASSPLAGAYNEQFF. CDR3 in DNA: TGCGCCAGCAGCCCCCTCGCGGGGGCTTACAATGAGCAGTTCTTC.

The chain links TRBV30 to TRBJ1-3, with a weak D call TRBD1 (6 bases). V lost 2 bases and J 3 bases, leaving 14 bases between the germline ends. There are 15 residues in the CDR3. Germline V gene data show CDR1 as GTSNPN and CDR2 as SVGIG (reference sequence). CDR3 in amino acids: CAWSSAQGVGNTIYF. As DNA, the CDR3 is TGTGCCTGGAGTAGTGCACAGGGAGTTGGAAACACCATATATTTT.

The rearrangement uses TRBV28 and TRBJ2-7, with TRBD2 matching over 10 bases. Losses at the gene ends were 4 bases for V and 5 bases for J; bases not matched to a gene: 11. CDR1 is MDHEN and CDR2 is SYDVKM in the germline V gene. This CDR3 has 16 amino acids. DNA of the CDR3: TGTGCCAGCAGTTCGGTCCCGACTAGCGGGTGGGACGAGCAGTACTTC. Translated: CASSSVPTSGWDEQYF.

The J gene is TRBJ2-1, the V gene TRBV15; 7 nucleotides line up with TRBD1. There are 19 residues in the CDR3. Germline V gene sequence: CDR1 LNHNV, CDR2 YYDKDF (reference sequence). Unmatched junction bases numbered 17, after V lost 6 bases and J lost 0 bases. The CDR3 DNA is TGTGCCACCAGAGGCTTTAGCGAGGGGGCGCCGCGCTCCTACAATGAGCAGTTCTTC. The encoded protein is CATRGFSEGAPRSYNEQFF. The variable domain in full, completed from reference TRBV15 and TRBJ2-1, reads DAMVIQNPRYQVTQFGKPVTLSCSQTLNHNVMYWYQQKSSQAPKLLFHYYDKDFNNEADTPDNFQSRRPNTSFCFLDIRSPGLGDTAMYLCATRGFSEGAPRSYNEQFFGPGTRLTVL.

The rearrangement links TRBV5-1 to TRBJ1-4, with 7 positions matching TRBD1. The CDR3 runs 15 residues. V was clipped by 0 bases and J by 8 bases; unmatched bases: 7. Germline V lookup: CDR1 SGHRS, CDR2 YFSETQ. CDR3 sequence (DNA): TGCGCCAGCAGCTTGGCCCAGGGGGGATTCGAAAAACTGTTTTTT. It translates to CASSLAQGGFEKLFF.

The J gene is TRBJ2-7, the V gene TRBV9, with 12 bases lining up with TRBD2. The CDR3 runs 15 residues. Germline V lookup: CDR1 SGDLS, CDR2 YYNGEE. The V and J ends lost 0 bases and 5 bases, in that order; junction bases with no gene match: 3. This chain's CDR3 is CASSVGTSGTHEQYF. The CDR3 DNA sequence: TGTGCCAGCAGCGTAGGGACTAGCGGGACCCACGAGCAGTACTTC.

This CDR3 reads CASSFSRDDYEQYF. CDR3 sequence (DNA): TGTGCCAGCAGTTTTTCGCGGGATGACTACGAGCAGTACTTC. The chain is built from TRBV27 and TRBJ2-7; a weak D match, TRBD2 (6 bases). The germline V gene has CDR1 MNHEY and CDR2 SMNVEV (reference sequence). This CDR3 contains 14 residues. Trimming removed 3 bases at V and 3 bases at J, with 12 bases between.

The table lists this clone with a count of one. This sample also contains other DNA sequences that code for the same CDR3. The chain links TRBV25-1 to TRBJ2-2; TRBD1 aligns across 9 bases. The V gene end was trimmed by 9 bases and the J gene end by 6 bases; junction bases not matched to a gene: 11. The germline V gene encodes CDR1 MGHDK and CDR2 SYGVNS. The CDR3 consists of 15 residues. The CDR3 DNA sequence: TGTGCCAGTCGACGGACAGGGGTCGTTCCCGGGGAGCTGTTTTTT. Amino acid sequence: CASRRTGVVPGELFF.

The chain combines TRBV15 with TRBJ2-2; no definite D call. Trimming stripped 0 bases from V and 4 bases from J, with 6 bases between. The CDR3 sequence is 14 residues long. CDR1 is LNHNV, CDR2 YYDKDF, per germline (reference sequence). The DNA for the CDR3 is TGTGCCACCAGCAGAGATAGGAGCACCGGGGAGCTGTTTTTT. This encodes CATSRDRSTGELFF.

The chain carries TRBV6-4 and TRBJ2-3, with TRBD1 matching 10 bases. This CDR3 spans 14 amino acids. Trimming at V came to 4 bases and at J to 4 bases, leaving 2 bases not matched to a gene. Germline V gives CDR1 MRHNA, CDR2 SNTAGT. CDR3 amino acids: CASSVTGGPDTQYF. Here the CDR3 DNA reads TGTGCCAGCAGTGTGACAGGGGGCCCAGATACGCAGTATTTT.

CDR3 region: CASRPGQANTEAFF. CDR3 nucleotide sequence: TGTGCCAGCAGGCCCGGACAGGCCAACACTGAAGCTTTCTTT. This chain links TRBV6-5 with TRBJ1-1; TRBD1 matches 7 bases. Looked up from germline, CDR1 is MNHEY and CDR2 is SVGAGI. J gave up 2 bases and V 6 bases, and 6 bases lay outside the gene matches. The CDR3 spans 14 residues.

The rearrangement links TRBV5-6 to TRBJ2-1; D call uncertain. V dropped 4 bases and J dropped 8 bases, with 22 bases sitting between them. CDR3 length: 16 amino acids. Germline CDR1 SGHDT, CDR2 YYEEEE. Written as DNA, the CDR3 is TGTGCCAGCAGCCCCAATCCCGGGTCAAGGTTTCATGAGCAGTTCTTC. Amino acids: CASSPNPGSRFHEQFF.